This T cell receptor beta chain emerged from a study of post-analysis software for immune sequencing data (dated by TCRdb to the mid-2010s). Regarding the complete study: Relapsing-remitting, secondary progressive and progressive-relapsing multiple sclerosis were recorded as disease courses, and subtype annotation was lacking for some patients. A subset of samples was prepared in parallel using single-end sample barcoding, then pooled and co-amplified after Illumina adapter ligation. The multiple sclerosis patient repertoires were compared with more than 9 previously published healthy control repertoires from donors aged roughly 6 to 25 years.

TCR beta repertoires were profiled from peripheral blood of roughly 13 young patients with multiple sclerosis to demonstrate the VDJtools post-analysis software. Multiple sclerosis patients were children and adolescents aged roughly 6 to 16 years. Germline trimming: 7 bases from V, 9 bases from J; junction bases outside gene matches: 16. From the cysteine up to the phenylalanine, the CDR3 has a length of 16 residues. The kept DNA is CDR3 alone, 48 bases in frame from the first base. The library was built by means of PCR. For sequencing, an Illumina HiSeq 2500 was employed. To reduce PCR and sequencing biases, unique molecular identifiers were built into the TCR beta cDNA libraries. Roughly 500,000 cDNA molecules were obtained for every 1 to 10 million input T cells, so each molecule roughly corresponded to one T cell. The same protocol used for the earlier healthy control dataset was applied to prepare and sequence the patient libraries. Samples belonging to the same batch were prepared together, multiplexed and sequenced on a shared HiSeq lane. The paper's processing steps were these. MIGEC was used to process the raw barcoded reads, and molecular identifier groups with only a single read were discarded before consensus assembly and CDR3 extraction. VDJtools was used for post-analysis of the clonotype tables, and diversity was normalized by down-sampling every dataset to the size of the smallest sample. Repertoire overlap clustering matched CDR3 amino acid but not nucleotide sequences to correct batch-related cross-sample contamination. The raw public data were reprocessed by TCRdb itself: fastp quality trimming at Q25, MiXCR clonotype calling, in-frame beta chains only. Rows are combined by CDR3 protein, so each entry shows the most common genes and DNA. The V and J calls and clone size come from TCRdb's table, not from the authors' own analysis. The sample table records roughly 540,000 distinct CDR3 sequences; 30% to 40% of these occur just once. Around 5.9% of the sample is held by the ten biggest clonotypes.

What the work shows at the level of the full study, not this receptor alone: Strong co-clustering of samples prepared in the same batch was shown by direct clustering with F measure, prompting a batch-effect correction. Multiple sclerosis patients had significantly lower normalized Chao1 diversity than controls, a result that suggests substantial peripheral T-cell clonal expansion. Four to six TRBV segments, including TRBV5-6, TRBV5-1 and TRBV20-1, were significantly more frequent in patients than controls. The control group was slightly older than the multiple sclerosis patient group.

In regard to this clonotype: No cognate antigen has been identified for it. Per-nucleotide qualities are absent, and no much larger clonotype sits a single base away.

The material sequenced was blood. The clonotype comes from a girl younger than 18 with multiple sclerosis. The chain links TRBV12-3 or TRBV12-4 with TRBJ2-1; TRBD2 aligns with 9 central bases. The DNA sequence is given as TGTGCCAGCACCCGAAAGGGACTAGCCATCTCCGGTGAGCAGTTCTTC. Translated, this gives CASTRKGLAISGEQFF.